Given below is one T cell receptor beta chain in context. What it binds is unknown. This sample was taken from a study of T cells in Graves' hyperthyroidism and ophthalmopathy. Overall study: Staff took peripheral blood when the initial diagnosis was made, before any treatment began. Findings of the study overall: A model using 13 V-J features told ophthalmopathy apart from stable hyperthyroidism. Most clonotypes that expanded in the thyroid above 0.001 also showed up in blood.

Patients aged 18 to 65 with hyperthyroidism were newly diagnosed, with duration under 2 months. From germline, CDR1 is SGHVS and CDR2 FNYEAQ. The CDR3 runs to 15 residues. Trimming took 0 bases from V and 5 from J, leaving 12 bases between them. Amplification targeted TCR beta CDR3 regions from RNA transcripts. With the HTBI primer set, the TCR CDR3 went through a first round of RT-PCR. Via MiXCR, TCRdb re-called the multiplex PCR reads, giving one row per CDR3 protein. The sample yields more than 300,000 distinct CDR3 sequences, about 15% seen once. This sequence was found in a woman aged 25 to 39 with Graves' hyperthyroidism that later progressed to Graves' ophthalmopathy. Sequencing was carried out using blood. The rearrangement uses TRBV7-6 and TRBJ2-3, with D possibly TRBD2 on 7 matching bases. The CDR3 loop reads CASSLAGGPVDTQYF. CDR3 nucleotides: TGTGCCAGCAGCTTAGCGGGGGGGCCGGTAGATACGCAGTATTTT.